In its sample, the clone carrying this TCR beta chain was seen a few times. Its antigen is as yet unknown. CDR1 and CDR2 from the germline V gene are SGHDN and FVKESK. The CDR3 loop spans 18 amino acids. Trimming removed 0 bases from V and 3 bases from J, with 15 bases in between. With a J-beta primer mix and a sample-barcoded 5' primer, a second PCR ran about 6 to 11 cycles. TCRdb re-derived calls from the 5' RACE reads in MiXCR, one entry per CDR3 protein. The sample carries about 800,000 distinct CDR3 sequences, roughly 25% recorded once. The data are from a study of blood T cells in healthy people across ages. Whole-study findings and limits: TCR beta diversity per million T cells fell roughly linearly with age.

These data were also filed under a second study, of T cells of mothers and their children. That work contributes: Roughly six children and their three healthy Caucasian mothers were the donors. Every mother produced more than 8 million TCR beta CDR3 reads, whereas every child provided about 3 million.

The gene calls are TRBV14 and TRBJ2-6, with D tentatively TRBD2 (6 bases). This receptor was obtained from a boy between 10 and 17 years old in good health. Sequencing was done on a sample of blood. The CDR3 bases are TGTGCCAGCAGCCAAGACCCGAGTGGAGGGAGTGGGGCCAACGTCCTGACTTTC. It translates to CASSQDPSGGSGANVLTF. The full variable domain, completed using reference TRBV14 and TRBJ2-6, is EAGVTQFPSHSVIEKGQTVTLRCDPISGHDNLYWYRRVMGKEIKFLLHFVKESKQDESGMPNNRFLAERTGGTYSTLKVQPAELEDSGVYFCASSQDPSGGSGANVLTFGAGSRLTVL.